Listed here are 7 T cell receptor beta chains from one sample, sequenced in a study of CXCR3-negative and CXCR3-positive naive CD8 T cells. 5' RACE that incorporated UMI labels was used to prepare the TRB cDNA libraries. TCRdb derives one entry per CDR3 protein from the 5' RACE reads, leaving out DNA. The sample data list 48,000 or so distinct CDR3 sequences. Input material: memory CD8+ T cells from blood. Receptor source: a human donor in good health. Some clones in this sample may be carry-over from other donors' samples.

The chain has TRBV20-1 and TRBJ1-1. The CDR3 is made up of 14 amino acids. The V gene's germline CDR1 is DFQATT and CDR2 SNEGSKA (reference sequence). The CDR3 reads CSARATGFDTEAFF.

This chain joins TRBV7-8 and TRBJ2-2; TCRdb's D gene call, TRBD1, goes unchecked for lack of DNA. The CDR3 is 14 residues long. Per the germline V gene, CDR1 is SGHVS and CDR2 is FQNEAQ. This chain's CDR3 is CASSAYRGTGELFF.

The chain combines TRBV5-4 with TRBJ2-1; the TCRdb D gene call, TRBD1, has no DNA to confirm it. This CDR3 spans 15 amino acids. Germline V gene data show CDR1 as SGHNT and CDR2 as YYREEE (reference sequence). CDR3 residues: CASSPRGGGYNEQFF.

The chain carries TRBV29-1 and TRBJ2-7; TCRdb designates TRBD1, a call that cannot be tested without DNA. Germline V gene sequence: CDR1 SQVTM, CDR2 ANQGSEA. CDR3 length: 16 residues. This chain's CDR3 is CSVELEGQGLNYEQYF.

V gene TRBV5-1 combines with J gene TRBJ2-7; TCRdb designates TRBD1, a call that cannot be tested without DNA. Per germline, CDR1 SGHRS and CDR2 YFSETQ. This CDR3 has 14 amino acids. CDR3 loop: CASSFFGGTYEQYF.

The chain joins TRBV29-1 to TRBJ1-4; TCRdb returns TRBD1, unconfirmable since there is no DNA. This CDR3 comprises 14 residues. Germline loops: CDR1 SQVTM, CDR2 ANQGSEA. CDR3: CSVLPGQGPSELFF.

V gene TRBV7-2 combines with J gene TRBJ2-6; TCRdb's assignment of TRBD2 cannot be checked, as there is no DNA. The CDR3 extends over 19 amino acids. The germline V gene encodes CDR1 SGHTA and CDR2 FQGNSA. This CDR3 reads CASSFPTLAGQPGANVLTF.